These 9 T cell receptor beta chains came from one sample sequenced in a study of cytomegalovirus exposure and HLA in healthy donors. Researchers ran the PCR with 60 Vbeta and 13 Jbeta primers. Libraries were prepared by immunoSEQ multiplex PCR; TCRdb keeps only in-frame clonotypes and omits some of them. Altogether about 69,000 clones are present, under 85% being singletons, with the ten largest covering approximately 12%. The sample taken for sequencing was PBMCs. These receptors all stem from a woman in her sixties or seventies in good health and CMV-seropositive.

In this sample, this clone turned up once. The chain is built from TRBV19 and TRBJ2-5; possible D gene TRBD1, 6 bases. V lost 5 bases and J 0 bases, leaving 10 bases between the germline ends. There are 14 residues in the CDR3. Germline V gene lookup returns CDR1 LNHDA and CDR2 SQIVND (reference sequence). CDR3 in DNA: TGTGCCAGTAGTCCTTACAGGGACCAAGAGACCCAGTACTTC. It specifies CASSPYRDQETQYF.

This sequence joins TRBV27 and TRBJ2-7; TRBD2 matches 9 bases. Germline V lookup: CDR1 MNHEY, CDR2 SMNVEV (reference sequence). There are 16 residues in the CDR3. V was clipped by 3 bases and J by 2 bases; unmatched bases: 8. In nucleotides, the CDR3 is TGTGCCAGCAGTTTTTTCAGGACTAGCGTTACCTACGAGCAGTACTTC. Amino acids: CASSFFRTSVTYEQYF.

This chain's CDR3 is CASSQDSPRPYEQYF. CDR3 coding DNA: TGTGCCAGCAGCCAAGATAGCCCCAGACCCTACGAGCAGTACTTC. The chain combines TRBV4-2 with TRBJ2-7; D unclear. The CDR3 has 15 amino acids. V lost 0 bases to trimming and J lost 2 bases, with 11 bases between them. Germline V gives CDR1 LGHNA, CDR2 YNFKEQ.

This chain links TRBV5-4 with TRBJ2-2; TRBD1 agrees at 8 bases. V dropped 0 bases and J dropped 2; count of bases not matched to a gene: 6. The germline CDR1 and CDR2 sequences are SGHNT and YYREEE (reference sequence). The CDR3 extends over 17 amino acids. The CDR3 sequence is CASSLGTGLFNTGELFF. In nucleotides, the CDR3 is TGTGCCAGCAGCTTGGGGACAGGGTTATTTAACACCGGGGAGCTGTTTTTT. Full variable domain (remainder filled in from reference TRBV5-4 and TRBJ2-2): ETGVTQSPTHLIKTRGQQVTLRCSSQSGHNTVSWYQQALGQGPQFIFQYYREEENGRGNFPPRFSGLQFPNYSSELNVNALELDDSALYLCASSLGTGLFNTGELFFGEGSRLTVL.

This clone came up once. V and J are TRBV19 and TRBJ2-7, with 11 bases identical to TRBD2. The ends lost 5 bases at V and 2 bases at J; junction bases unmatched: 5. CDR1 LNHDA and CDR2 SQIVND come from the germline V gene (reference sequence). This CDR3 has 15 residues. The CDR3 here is CASSPRLAGPYEQYF. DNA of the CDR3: TGTGCCAGTAGTCCCCGACTAGCGGGGCCCTACGAGCAGTACTTC. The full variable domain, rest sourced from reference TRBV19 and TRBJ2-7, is DGGITQSPKYLFRKEGQNVTLSCEQNLNHDAMYWYRQDPGQGLRLIYYSQIVNDFQKGDIAEGYSVSREKKESFPLTVTSAQKNPTAFYLCASSPRLAGPYEQYFGPGTRLTVT.

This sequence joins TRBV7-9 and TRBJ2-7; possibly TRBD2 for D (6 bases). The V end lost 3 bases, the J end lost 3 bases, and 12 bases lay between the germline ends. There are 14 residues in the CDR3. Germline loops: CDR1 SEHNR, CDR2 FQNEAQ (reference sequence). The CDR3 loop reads CASSFGGEDYEQYF. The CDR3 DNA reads TGTGCCAGCAGCTTCGGCGGGGAAGACTACGAGCAGTACTTC.

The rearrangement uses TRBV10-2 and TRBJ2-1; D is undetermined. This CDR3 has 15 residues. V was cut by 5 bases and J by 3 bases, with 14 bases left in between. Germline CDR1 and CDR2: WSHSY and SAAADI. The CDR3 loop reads CASSLTTVGYNEQFF. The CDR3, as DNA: TGCGCCAGCAGTCTGACGACTGTCGGCTACAATGAGCAGTTCTTC.

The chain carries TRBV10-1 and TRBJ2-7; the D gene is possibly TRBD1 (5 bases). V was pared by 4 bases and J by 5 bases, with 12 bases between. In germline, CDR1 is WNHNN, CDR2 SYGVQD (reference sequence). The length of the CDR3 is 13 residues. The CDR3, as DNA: TGCGCCAGCAGTGTGTTCAGGGCCCACGAGCAGTACTTC. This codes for CASSVFRAHEQYF.

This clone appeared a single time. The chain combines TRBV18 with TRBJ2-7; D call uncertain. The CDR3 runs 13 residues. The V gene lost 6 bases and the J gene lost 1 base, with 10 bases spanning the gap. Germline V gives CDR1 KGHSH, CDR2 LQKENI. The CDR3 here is CASSLSYSYEQYF. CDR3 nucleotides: TGTGCCAGCTCTCTGTCCTATTCCTACGAGCAGTACTTC. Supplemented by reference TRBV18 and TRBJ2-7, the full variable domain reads NAGVMQNPRHLVRRRGQEARLRCSPMKGHSHVYWYRQLPEEGLKFMVYLQKENIIDESGMPKERFSAEFPKEGPSILRIQQVVRGDSAAYFCASSLSYSYEQYFGPGTRLTVT.